This T cell receptor (beta chain) is drawn from a study of blood T cell repertoires in COVID-19. Sequencing was performed with immunoSEQ multiplex PCR; in TCRdb, only in-frame clones are kept and a portion is missing. The data contain roughly 110,000 clones, 65% to 75% of them singletons. The clonotype was recovered from a human donor with acute or convalescent COVID-19. The donor label of this sample is uncertain. Sequenced input: peripheral blood.

As DNA, the CDR3 is TGCGCCAGCAGCCCGGGACTAGCGGGGGCTGGAGATACGCAGTATTTT. Amino acids: CASSPGLAGAGDTQYF. The gene calls are TRBV5-1 and TRBJ2-3, with 14 bases matching TRBD2. V was pared by 4 bases and J by 5 bases, with 6 bases of the junction left unmatched. The germline gives CDR1 SGHRS, CDR2 YFSETQ. The CDR3 consists of 16 residues.